The clone carrying this TCR beta chain has a single count. The CDR3 loop spans 14 amino acids. Germline lookup yields CDR1 MNHEY and CDR2 SVGAGI. V was clipped by 0 bases and J by 9 bases, with 12 bases between them. This record comes from a study of radiation and T cells in renal cell carcinoma. Time point noted: baseline pretreatment blood. Treatment defined: 15 Gy SBRT to primary tumor, nephrectomy 4 weeks later. Method: immunoSEQ multiplex PCR; TCRdb's copy keeps in-frame clones and lacks some. The sample lists over 45,000 clones; over 70% were seen once. V is TRBV6-5 and J is TRBJ2-1, with D perhaps TRBD2 (5 bases). This TCR derives from a man in his sixties with renal cell carcinoma. Sequenced material: blood, taken from a patient whose treatment included radiotherapy and nephrectomy. The DNA of the CDR3 is TGTGCCAGCAGTTACTCATCGAGCGGAGTTGAGCAGTTCTTC. It codes for CASSYSSSGVEQFF.